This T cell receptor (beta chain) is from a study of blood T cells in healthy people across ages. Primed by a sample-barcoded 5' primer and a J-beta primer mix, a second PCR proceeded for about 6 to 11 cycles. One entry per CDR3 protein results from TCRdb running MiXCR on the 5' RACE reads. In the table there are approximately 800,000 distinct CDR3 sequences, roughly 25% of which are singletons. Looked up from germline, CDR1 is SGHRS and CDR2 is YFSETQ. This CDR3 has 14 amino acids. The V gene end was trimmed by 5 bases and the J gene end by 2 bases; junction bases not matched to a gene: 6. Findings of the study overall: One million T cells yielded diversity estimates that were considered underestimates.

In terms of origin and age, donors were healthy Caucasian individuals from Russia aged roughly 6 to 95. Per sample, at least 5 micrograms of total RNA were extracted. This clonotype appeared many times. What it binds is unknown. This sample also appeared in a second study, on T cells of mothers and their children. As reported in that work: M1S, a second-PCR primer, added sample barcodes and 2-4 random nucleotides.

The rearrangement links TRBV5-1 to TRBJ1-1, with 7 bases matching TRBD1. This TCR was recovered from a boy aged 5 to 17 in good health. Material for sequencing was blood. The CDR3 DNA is TGCGCCAGCAGTACCGGGACAGCAAACACTGAAGCTTTCTTT. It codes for CASSTGTANTEAFF.